This T cell receptor beta chain was captured by sequencing in a study of T cell responses to AZD1222 COVID-19 vaccine. In the case of this clone: What it binds is unknown.

Germline lookup yields CDR1 LNHDA and CDR2 SQIVND (reference sequence). CDR3 length equals 14 residues. The V gene end was trimmed by 7 bases and the J gene end by 3 bases; junction bases not matched to a gene: 6. Overall study results and limits: Two AZD1222 doses significantly raised spike-specific TCR breadth and depth over controls.

Assay: immunoSEQ multiplex PCR; the TCRdb copy retains only in-frame clones and omits some. The table shows roughly 180,000 clones, with around 90% occurring only once. V usage is TRBV19 and J usage is TRBJ1-5; 7 bases are shared with TRBD1. The TCR comes from an adult in good health. Here the sequenced sample was peripheral blood, taken on day 0 of AZD1222 vaccination. The DNA of the CDR3 is TGTGCCAGTAAGAGGACAGGCAACAATCAGCCCCAGCATTTT. This encodes CASKRTGNNQPQHF.